The rows below give T cell receptor beta chains drawn from one sample of a study of human CD8 memory T cell subsets. TCRdb re-called the 5' RACE reads, yielding one record per CDR3 amino acid sequence without DNA. The specimen's table records 9,000 to 15,000 distinct CDR3 sequences. Source material: CD8+ T cells from PBMCs. The origin of the receptors is a human donor in good health. Each CDR3 is given with its conserved first and last residue. Fields, in order: clone size, V gene, J gene, CDR3 protein. Clone size is shown for a subset of rows, as once, few, many or a class of expanded clone.

-	TRBV5-1	TRBJ1-1	CASSLYGLDDTEAFF
large	TRBV9	TRBJ1-2	CASSTSGAHGYTF
-	TRBV3-1	TRBJ1-3	CASSQPLWHSGNTIYF
-	TRBV4-3	TRBJ1-3	CASSQDQPGNAGNTIYF
-	TRBV5-6	TRBJ2-3	CASSPPSGVTDTQYF
-	TRBV28	TRBJ2-5	CASSDSWWTSGPIETQYF
-	TRBV5-1	TRBJ1-1	CASSYRTGNTEAFF
-	TRBV28	TRBJ1-4	CASSPIVRDRDEKLFF
-	TRBV10-2	TRBJ2-7	CASSDLGSSYEQYF
-	TRBV7-8	TRBJ2-1	CASSPGWGSYNEQFF
-	TRBV7-2	TRBJ2-7	CASSSGLAVVEQYF
-	TRBV5-1	TRBJ2-5	CASSFSAGQETQYF
-	TRBV28	TRBJ1-5	CASSLGGQSYSNQPQHF
-	TRBV19	TRBJ1-1	CASSMVLGVTEAFF
-	TRBV18	TRBJ1-2	CASSPGGTYGYTF
medium-sized	TRBV2	TRBJ2-7	CASSAGYEQYF
-	TRBV6-5	TRBJ1-6	CASSTTALNSPLHF
-	TRBV5-1	TRBJ2-7	CASSPGQQTLYEQYF
-	TRBV7-9	TRBJ1-2	CASSPLTDRASAGYTF
-	TRBV21-1	TRBJ1-5	CASSKVGTVNQPQHF
-	TRBV6-5	TRBJ2-2	CASSRPRTGIDTGELFF
-	TRBV9	TRBJ1-4	CASSGGIGSGEKLFF
-	TRBV3-1	TRBJ2-1	CASSQGHFYNEQFF
-	TRBV19	TRBJ1-1	CASSIVGGAEAFF
-	TRBV3-1	TRBJ1-3	CASSQDLGPARDTIYF
-	TRBV29-1	TRBJ2-7	CSVRGASGSYEQYF
-	TRBV19	TRBJ2-1	CASSRQGWYNEQFF
large	TRBV7-7	TRBJ2-2	CASSLRRGGPGELFF
-	TRBV14	TRBJ2-7	CASSQASGSSAEQYF
medium-sized	TRBV19	TRBJ2-3	CASSIGTDTQYF
-	TRBV12-3/TRBV12-4	TRBJ2-5	CASMGVRETQYF
-	TRBV10-3	TRBJ2-1	CAISESVTSGDNEQFF
-	TRBV7-6	TRBJ2-7	CASSIRRDSAYEQYF
-	TRBV11-2	TRBJ1-1	CASSHPLGQGGTEAFF
-	TRBV19	TRBJ1-1	CASSWSRNTEAFF
medium-sized	TRBV20-1	TRBJ2-7	CSAKARNSYEQYF
medium-sized	TRBV11-3	TRBJ2-1	CASSLSGNEQFF
-	TRBV2	TRBJ2-3	CASSLTSGKADTQYF
-	TRBV7-9	TRBJ2-1	CASRLDRNEQFF